A selection of T cell receptor beta chains follows, all from one sample in a study of CD8 T cells in ankylosing spondylitis. TCRdb reanalysed the 5' RACE reads using MiXCR and keeps one entry per CDR3 protein. The data contain some 340,000 distinct CDR3 sequences, 14% to 15% of them singletons. Sequencing was performed on blood, either unsorted or a sorted T cell fraction (not recorded which). Receptors were obtained from a male donor with ankylosing spondylitis or in good health (not recorded which). CDR3s include the opening cysteine and the closing phenylalanine or tryptophan. The D gene is left open where the match is weak. Some rows mark clone size as missing; the rest say once, few, many or name a class of expanded clone.

abundance,d_gene,j_gene,v_gene,CDR3aa,CDR3nt
NA,TRBD1,TRBJ2-2,TRBV7-2,CASSLTQGNGELFF,TGTGCCAGCAGCTTAACACAGGGGAACGGGGAGCTGTTTTTT
few,TRBD2,TRBJ2-7,TRBV29-1,CSVASGRGSYEQYF,TGCAGCGTGGCTAGCGGGAGGGGTTCCTACGAGCAGTACTTC
many,TRBD2,TRBJ2-1,TRBV5-1,CASSSGAGDYNEQFF,TGCGCCAGCAGCTCAGGAGCGGGGGACTACAATGAGCAGTTCTTC
NA,NA,TRBJ2-5,TRBV12-3/TRBV12-4,CASSLGSQGLRETQYF,TGTGCCAGCAGTTTAGGAAGCCAGGGTCTCCGAGAGACCCAGTACTTC
NA,TRBD2,TRBJ2-1,TRBV9,CASSVGGTSGFNEQFF,TGTGCCAGCAGCGTAGGAGGGACTAGCGGGTTCAATGAGCAGTTCTTC
NA,NA,TRBJ2-2,TRBV3-1,CASSQEGLRSSTGELFF,TGTGCCAGCAGCCAAGAGGGACTCCGTAGTAGCACCGGGGAGCTGTTTTTT
few,TRBD2,TRBJ2-1,TRBV7-9,CASSPGTSGGAGDEQFF,TGTGCCAGCAGCCCCGGGACTAGCGGGGGGGCCGGGGATGAGCAGTTCTTC
few,TRBD2,TRBJ2-2,TRBV12-3/TRBV12-4,CASSSGGLAATGELFF,TGTGCCAGCAGCTCCGGTGGACTAGCGGCCACCGGGGAGCTGTTTTTT
NA,TRBD1,TRBJ2-4,TRBV27,CASSPGTGLAKNIQYF,TGTGCCAGCAGTCCGGGGACAGGACTAGCCAAAAACATTCAGTACTTC
few,NA,TRBJ2-3,TRBV20-1,CSASLAGSTDTQYF,TGCAGTGCTAGTTTAGCTGGAAGCACAGATACGCAGTATTTT
NA,TRBD1,TRBJ1-2,TRBV12-3/TRBV12-4,CASSPRQGANGYTF,TGTGCCAGCAGTCCCAGACAGGGGGCTAATGGCTACACCTTC
few,NA,TRBJ1-1,TRBV18,CASSPLPHESEAFF,TGTGCCAGCTCACCCCTCCCCCATGAAAGTGAAGCTTTCTTT
few,TRBD2,TRBJ2-3,TRBV4-1,CASSQPGTSGTSTDTQYF,TGCGCCAGCAGCCAACCCGGGACTAGCGGCACTAGCACAGATACGCAGTATTTT
NA,TRBD1,TRBJ2-7,TRBV12-3/TRBV12-4,CASSLAGGQGNGEQYF,TGTGCCAGCAGTTTAGCGGGGGGACAGGGGAACGGCGAGCAGTACTTC
many,NA,TRBJ2-7,TRBV29-1,CSAKDQAAADEQYF,TGCAGCGCAAAAGACCAAGCCGCAGCTGACGAGCAGTACTTC
few,NA,TRBJ1-1,TRBV12-3/TRBV12-4,CASSWTPTDLEAFF,TGTGCCAGCAGCTGGACGCCGACAGACCTAGAAGCTTTCTTT
NA,TRBD2,TRBJ2-1,TRBV12-3/TRBV12-4,CASSPPFGGGAAYNEQFF,TGTGCCAGCAGCCCCCCTTTCGGCGGGGGGGCGGCCTACAATGAGCAGTTCTTC
few,TRBD1,TRBJ2-7,TRBV29-1,CSVEVGGTGAGEQYF,TGCAGCGTTGAAGTCGGCGGGACAGGGGCGGGGGAGCAGTACTTC
few,NA,TRBJ1-1,TRBV6-2/TRBV6-3,CASSDPGSGGRNTEAFF,TGTGCCAGCAGTGATCCCGGTAGCGGGGGGCGGAACACTGAAGCTTTCTTT
many,NA,TRBJ1-2,TRBV12-3/TRBV12-4,CASSLASVLVYGYTF,TGTGCCAGCAGTTTAGCATCGGTGTTGGTCTATGGCTACACCTTC
few,NA,TRBJ2-4,TRBV12-3/TRBV12-4,CASSRPPGVNIQYF,TGTGCCAGCAGTAGACCTCCAGGGGTGAACATTCAGTACTTC
NA,NA,TRBJ2-2,TRBV6-1,CASIHSGNTGELFF,TGTGCCAGCATCCATAGCGGCAACACCGGGGAGCTGTTTTTT
NA,NA,TRBJ1-4,TRBV2,CASSPERGGEKLFF,TGTGCCAGCAGCCCCGAGCGGGGGGGGGAAAAACTGTTTTTT
NA,TRBD1,TRBJ2-1,TRBV7-2,CASSLSAGGGNEQFF,TGTGCCAGCAGCTTATCGGCAGGGGGTGGCAATGAGCAGTTCTTC
NA,NA,TRBJ2-1,TRBV5-6,CASSLEFGGEAYNEQFF,TGTGCCAGCAGCTTGGAGTTTGGGGGAGAAGCCTACAATGAGCAGTTCTTC
many,NA,TRBJ2-7,TRBV29-1,CSVDPGYEQYF,TGCAGCGTTGACCCCGGCTACGAGCAGTACTTC
few,NA,TRBJ2-7,TRBV12-3/TRBV12-4,CASSLSRGEQYF,TGTGCCAGCAGTTTAAGTAGAGGCGAGCAGTACTTC
NA,NA,TRBJ2-2,TRBV5-1,CASSYDSVGELFF,TGCGCCAGCAGTTATGACAGTGTCGGGGAGCTGTTTTTT
NA,NA,TRBJ2-1,TRBV5-1,CASSLDGRNLYNEQFF,TGCGCCAGCAGCTTGGATGGGAGGAACCTCTACAATGAGCAGTTCTTC
NA,TRBD2,TRBJ2-1,TRBV7-2,CASSLTPTAGLFF,TGTGCCAGCAGCTTAACTCCTACAGCGGGGCTGTTCTTC
NA,TRBD2,TRBJ2-7,TRBV20-1,CSARDEVGGTWEQYF,TGCAGTGCTAGAGATGAAGTCGGGGGGACCTGGGAGCAGTACTTC
many,NA,TRBJ1-2,TRBV7-2,CASSPGLNYGYTF,TGTGCCAGCAGCCCGGGGCTTAACTATGGCTACACCTTC
NA,TRBD1,TRBJ2-7,TRBV12-3/TRBV12-4,CASSPSGQGSYEQYF,TGTGCCAGCAGTCCGTCAGGACAGGGCTCCTACGAGCAGTACTTC